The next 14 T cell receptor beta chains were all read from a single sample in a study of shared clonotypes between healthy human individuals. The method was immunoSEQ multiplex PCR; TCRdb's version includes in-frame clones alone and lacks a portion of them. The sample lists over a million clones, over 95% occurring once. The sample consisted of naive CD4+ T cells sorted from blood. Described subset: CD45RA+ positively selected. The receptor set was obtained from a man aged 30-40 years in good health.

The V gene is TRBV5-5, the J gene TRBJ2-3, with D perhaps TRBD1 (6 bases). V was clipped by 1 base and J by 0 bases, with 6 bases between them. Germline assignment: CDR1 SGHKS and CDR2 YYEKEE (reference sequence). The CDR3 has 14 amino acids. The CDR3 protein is CASSLQGSTDTQYF. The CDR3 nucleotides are TGTGCCAGCAGCTTGCAGGGGAGCACAGATACGCAGTATTTT.

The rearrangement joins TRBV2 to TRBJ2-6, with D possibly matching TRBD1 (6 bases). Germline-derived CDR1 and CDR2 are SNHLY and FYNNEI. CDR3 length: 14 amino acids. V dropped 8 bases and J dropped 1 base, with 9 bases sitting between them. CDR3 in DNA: TGTGCCAGCCGTACAGGGTCTGGGGCCAACGTCCTGACTTTC. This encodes CASRTGSGANVLTF. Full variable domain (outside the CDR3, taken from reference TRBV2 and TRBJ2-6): EPEVTQTPSHQVTQMGQEVILRCVPISNHLYFYWYRQILGQKVEFLVSFYNNEISEKSEIFDDQFSVERPDGSNFTLKIRSTKLEDSAMYFCASRTGSGANVLTFGAGSRLTVL.

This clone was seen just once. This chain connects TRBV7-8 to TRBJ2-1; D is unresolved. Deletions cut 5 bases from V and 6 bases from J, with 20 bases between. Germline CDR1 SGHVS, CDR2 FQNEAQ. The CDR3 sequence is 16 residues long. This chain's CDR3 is CASSPLLGPIPNEQFF. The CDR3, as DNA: TGTGCCAGCAGCCCCCTACTCGGCCCTATTCCCAATGAGCAGTTCTTC.

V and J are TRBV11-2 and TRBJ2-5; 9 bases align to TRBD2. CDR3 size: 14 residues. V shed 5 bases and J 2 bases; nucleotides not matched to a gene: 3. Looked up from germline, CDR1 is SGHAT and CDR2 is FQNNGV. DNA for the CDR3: TGTGCCAGCAGCGACAGCGGGAGGCAAGAGACCCAGTACTTC. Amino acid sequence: CASSDSGRQETQYF.

This chain's CDR3 is CASVRDESYEQYF. The DNA of the CDR3 is TGTGCCAGCGTTAGGGACGAGTCCTACGAGCAGTACTTC. This chain links TRBV2 with TRBJ2-7, with D possibly being TRBD1 or TRBD2 (5 bases each). Between the trimmed V and J ends, which lost 8 bases and 1 base, there was a span of 12 bases. Germline CDR1 SNHLY, CDR2 FYNNEI. CDR3 length: 13 amino acids.

The CDR3 bases are TGTGCCAGCAGCTTAGGGGTGGGTTTCTACGAGCAGTACTTC. Translated: CASSLGVGFYEQYF. The chain recombines TRBV7-8 with TRBJ2-7; D uncertain. Trimming pared 1 base from V and 3 bases from J, leaving 10 bases between. The CDR3 sequence is 14 residues long. Germline-derived CDR1 and CDR2 are SGHVS and FQNEAQ.

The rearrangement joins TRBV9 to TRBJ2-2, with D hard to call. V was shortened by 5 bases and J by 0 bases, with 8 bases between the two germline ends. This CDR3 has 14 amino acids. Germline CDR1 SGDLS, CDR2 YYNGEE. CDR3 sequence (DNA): TGTGCCAGCAGGGCAGCTCCGAACACCGGGGAGCTGTTTTTT. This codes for CASRAAPNTGELFF.

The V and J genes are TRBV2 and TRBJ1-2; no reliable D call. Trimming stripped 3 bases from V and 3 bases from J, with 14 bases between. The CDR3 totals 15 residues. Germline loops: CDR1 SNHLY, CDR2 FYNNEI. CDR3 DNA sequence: TGTGCCAGCAGTGATTACGGCGAGTCCTACTATGGCTACACCTTC. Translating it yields CASSDYGESYYGYTF. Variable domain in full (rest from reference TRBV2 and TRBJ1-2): EPEVTQTPSHQVTQMGQEVILRCVPISNHLYFYWYRQILGQKVEFLVSFYNNEISEKSEIFDDQFSVERPDGSNFTLKIRSTKLEDSAMYFCASSDYGESYYGYTFGSGTRLTVV.

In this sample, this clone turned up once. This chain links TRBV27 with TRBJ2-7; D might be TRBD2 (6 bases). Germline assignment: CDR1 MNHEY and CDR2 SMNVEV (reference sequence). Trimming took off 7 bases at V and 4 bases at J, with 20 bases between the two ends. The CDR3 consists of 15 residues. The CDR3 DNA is TGTGCCAGCACCTTTTCTACGGGGGATTGGTACGAGCAGTACTTC. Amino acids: CASTFSTGDWYEQYF.

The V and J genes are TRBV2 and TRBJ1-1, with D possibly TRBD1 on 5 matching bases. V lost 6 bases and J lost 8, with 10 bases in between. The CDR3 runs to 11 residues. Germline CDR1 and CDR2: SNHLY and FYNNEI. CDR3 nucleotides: TGTGCCAGCAGCCAGTGGGGCGAAGCTTTCTTT. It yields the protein CASSQWGEAFF.

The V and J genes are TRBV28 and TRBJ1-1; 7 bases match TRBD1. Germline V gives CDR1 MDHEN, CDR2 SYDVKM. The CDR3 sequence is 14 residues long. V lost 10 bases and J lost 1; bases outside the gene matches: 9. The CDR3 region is CATKTGPSNTEAFF. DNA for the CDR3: TGTGCCACGAAGACAGGGCCTTCGAACACTGAAGCTTTCTTT. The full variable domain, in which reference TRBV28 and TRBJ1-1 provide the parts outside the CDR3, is DVKVTQSSRYLVKRTGEKVFLECVQDMDHENMFWYRQDPGLGLRLIYFSYDVKMKEKGDIPEGYSVSREKKERFSLILESASTNQTSMYLCATKTGPSNTEAFFGQGTRLTVV.

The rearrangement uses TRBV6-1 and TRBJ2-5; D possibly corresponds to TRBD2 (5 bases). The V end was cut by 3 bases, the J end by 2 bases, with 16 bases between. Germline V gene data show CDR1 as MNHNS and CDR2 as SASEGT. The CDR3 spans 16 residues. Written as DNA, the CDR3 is TGTGCCAGCAGTGACCTTCTAGCTAGCCTTCAAGAGACCCAGTACTTC. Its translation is CASSDLLASLQETQYF.

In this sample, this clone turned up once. The DNA of the CDR3 is TGTGCCAGCAGCACAAGGACAGGGGGCTACAATGAGCAGTTCTTC. Translation gives CASSTRTGGYNEQFF. The V and J genes are TRBV11-2 and TRBJ2-1, with 10 nucleotides matching TRBD1. The CDR3 runs to 15 residues. Per germline, CDR1 SGHAT and CDR2 FQNNGV. Trimming removed 5 bases from V and 3 bases from J; junction bases left unmatched: 4.

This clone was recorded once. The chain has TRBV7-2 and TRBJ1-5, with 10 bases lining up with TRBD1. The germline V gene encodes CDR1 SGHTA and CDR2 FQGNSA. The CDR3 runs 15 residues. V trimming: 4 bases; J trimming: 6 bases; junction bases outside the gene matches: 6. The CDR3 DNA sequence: TGTGCCAGCAGCTATGAGGGACAGGGGACTCAGCCCCAGCATTTT. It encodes CASSYEGQGTQPQHF.